A selection of T cell receptor beta chains follows, all from one sample in a study of Tregs in tolerant kidney transplant recipients. Some clones are missing from TCRdb's copy, which holds only in-frame ones; the method was immunoSEQ multiplex PCR. The data hold 75,000 to 100,000 clones, with roughly 93% observed a single time. Sequenced material: CD4+ T cells from blood (PBMCs), taken 12 months after the transplant. Receptors originate from a human patient who received a combined kidney and bone marrow transplant. The graft donor may have contributed some T cells. CDR3s include the opening cysteine and the closing phenylalanine or tryptophan. The D gene is left open where the match is weak. Clone size is stated in some rows and not others, as once, few, many or a class when expanded.

J	D	V	size	CDR3	DNA
TRBJ2-5	-	TRBV27	once	CASSLLGVKETQYF	TGTGCCAGCTCCCTTTTGGGAGTGAAAGAGACCCAGTACTTC
TRBJ2-1	TRBD2	TRBV10-3	-	CAGGTSGGNEQFF	TGTGCCGGAGGGACTAGCGGGGGCAATGAGCAGTTCTTC
TRBJ2-7	TRBD1	TRBV28	-	CASSLYISLRDRDSYEQYF	TGTGCCAGCAGTTTATATATCTCGCTGCGGGACAGGGATTCCTACGAGCAGTACTTC
TRBJ1-1	-	TRBV7-9	-	CASSPGPVRDTEAFF	TGTGCCAGCAGCCCAGGCCCCGTTCGCGATACTGAAGCTTTCTTT
TRBJ2-2	TRBD2	TRBV4-2	once	CASSFPSGRNTGELFF	TGTGCCAGCAGCTTTCCTAGCGGGAGGAACACCGGGGAGCTGTTTTTT
TRBJ2-7	TRBD2	TRBV4-2	once	CASSRRERYEQYF	TGTGCCAGCAGCCGGCGGGAGCGCTACGAGCAGTACTTC
TRBJ1-1	-	TRBV21-1	-	CASSKFLTVQNTEAFF	TGTGCCAGCAGCAAATTTCTAACAGTGCAGAACACTGAAGCTTTCTTT
TRBJ1-2	TRBD1	TRBV5-6	-	CASSLDRGYGYTF	TGTGCCAGCAGCCTGGACAGGGGCTACGGCTACACCTTC
TRBJ2-5	-	TRBV6-1	-	CASTKLAGPAETQYF	TGTGCCAGCACAAAGCTCGCGGGGCCCGCAGAGACCCAGTACTTC
TRBJ1-1	TRBD1	TRBV18	-	CASSPQGAGVTEAFF	TGTGCCAGCTCACCCCAGGGGGCGGGGGTCACTGAAGCTTTCTTT
TRBJ2-3	TRBD2	TRBV10-3	-	CAISEKGAGGQLDTQYF	TGTGCCATCAGTGAGAAGGGAGCGGGGGGGCAGTTAGATACGCAGTATTTT
TRBJ2-6	TRBD1	TRBV4-1	once	CASGRQGASGANVLTF	TGCGCCAGCGGGCGACAGGGGGCCTCTGGGGCCAACGTCCTGACTTTC
TRBJ2-5	TRBD2	TRBV7-3	-	CASSLKGLVGETQYF	TGTGCCAGCAGCCTAAAGGGACTAGTAGGAGAGACCCAGTACTTC
TRBJ2-3	TRBD2	TRBV7-2	-	CASSLRGLARGTDTQYF	TGTGCCAGCAGCCTCCGAGGACTAGCGAGAGGGACAGATACGCAGTATTTT
TRBJ1-1	-	TRBV6-1	-	CASSESGSRAEAFF	TGTGCCAGCAGTGAATCAGGGTCTAGGGCTGAAGCTTTCTTT
TRBJ2-7	TRBD1	TRBV6-6	-	CASTIQGDYEQYF	TGTGCCAGCACCATTCAGGGGGACTACGAGCAGTACTTC
TRBJ2-1	TRBD1	TRBV5-1	-	CASSLGRDRGPEQFF	TGCGCCAGCAGCTTGGGTCGGGACAGGGGCCCTGAGCAGTTCTTC
TRBJ2-7	TRBD2	TRBV7-2	-	CASSLGGGGTPYEQYF	TGTGCCAGCAGCTTAGGGGGGGGAGGGACCCCCTACGAGCAGTACTTC
TRBJ2-7	-	TRBV6-6	-	CASSYISGQEDEQYF	TGTGCCAGCAGTTACATATCGGGACAAGAGGACGAGCAGTACTTC
TRBJ2-7	TRBD2	TRBV5-1	-	CASSLLAGVDEQYF	TGCGCCAGCAGCTTGCTAGCGGGAGTCGACGAGCAGTACTTC
TRBJ2-7	TRBD1	TRBV5-1	-	CASRPTGTGVFEQYF	TGTGCCAGCAGACCGACCGGGACAGGGGTCTTCGAGCAGTACTTC
TRBJ2-1	TRBD2	TRBV9	-	CASSVSGGRTNEQFF	TGTGCCAGCAGCGTAAGCGGGGGGCGAACCAATGAGCAGTTCTTC
TRBJ2-3	-	TRBV7-8	-	CASTVRRADTQYF	TGTGCCAGCACCGTCAGGAGGGCAGATACGCAGTATTTT
TRBJ2-7	-	TRBV19	-	CASSIPTAGIESYEQYF	TGTGCCAGTAGTATACCTACCGCCGGGATTGAAAGTTACGAGCAGTACTTC
TRBJ2-1	-	TRBV5-6	-	CASSPTLSSYNEQFF	TGTGCCAGCAGCCCGACTCTTAGCTCCTACAATGAGCAGTTCTTC
TRBJ2-7	TRBD2	TRBV4-2	-	CASSQELAGGTSSYEQYF	TGTGCCAGCAGCCAAGAACTAGCGGGGGGCACGAGCTCCTACGAGCAGTACTTC
TRBJ2-3	TRBD1	TRBV2	-	CASRLGQGPSTDTQYF	TGTGCCAGCAGACTAGGACAGGGCCCTAGCACAGATACGCAGTATTTT
TRBJ2-7	TRBD2	TRBV5-4	once	CASSSGTTPYEQYF	TGTGCCAGCAGCTCCGGGACTACCCCCTACGAGCAGTACTTC
TRBJ2-4	-	TRBV4-1	-	CASSQDTRVAKNIQYF	TGCGCCAGCAGCCAAGACACTAGGGTAGCCAAAAACATTCAGTACTTC
TRBJ2-3	-	TRBV19	-	CASSIGYRDTQYF	TGTGCCAGTAGTATAGGTTACAGGGACACGCAGTATTTT
TRBJ2-1	TRBD2	TRBV19	-	CASTPGVAGGTDEQFF	TGTGCCAGTACCCCCGGTGTAGCGGGGGGAACGGATGAGCAGTTCTTC
TRBJ1-2	-	TRBV19	-	CASSYPGGVNGYTF	TGTGCCAGTAGTTACCCCGGGGGAGTGAATGGCTACACCTTC
TRBJ1-1	TRBD1	TRBV11-3	-	CASSLRGGSYTEAFF	TGTGCCAGCAGCTTGCGAGGGGGCTCTTACACTGAAGCTTTCTTT
TRBJ1-2	-	TRBV19	-	CASSTTGPRNYGYTF	TGTGCCAGTAGTACGACAGGACCCAGAAACTATGGCTACACCTTC
TRBJ2-5	TRBD1	TRBV19	-	CASSTRQGPGETQYF	TGTGCCAGTAGTACGCGACAGGGCCCCGGGGAGACCCAGTACTTC
TRBJ2-1	-	TRBV19	few	CASSILPGKWNEQFF	TGTGCCAGTAGTATTCTGCCGGGAAAATGGAATGAGCAGTTCTTC
TRBJ1-2	-	TRBV27	-	CASSLFVRGNNYGYTF	TGTGCCAGCAGTTTATTCGTCCGGGGGAATAACTATGGCTACACCTTC
TRBJ2-3	TRBD2	TRBV7-6	-	CASSSLLAGDTDTQYF	TGTGCCAGCAGCTCCTTACTAGCGGGGGACACAGATACGCAGTATTTT
TRBJ2-3	TRBD1	TRBV15	-	CATSSYGQGGRPTSTDTQYF	TGTGCCACCAGCAGTTATGGACAGGGGGGACGACCTACTAGCACAGATACGCAGTATTTT
TRBJ2-1	-	TRBV10-3	-	CAITGSSYNEQFF	TGTGCCATCACAGGGTCCTCCTACAATGAGCAGTTCTTC
TRBJ1-2	TRBD1	TRBV28	-	CASSFPGQGSYGYTF	TGTGCCAGCAGTTTCCCAGGACAGGGCTCCTATGGCTACACCTTC
TRBJ2-2	TRBD2	TRBV5-5	-	CASSLVGSSSGNTGELFF	TGTGCCAGCAGCTTGGTCGGCAGCTCTAGCGGGAACACCGGGGAGCTGTTTTTT
TRBJ1-1	-	TRBV27	few	CASSLNRLNTEAFF	TGTGCCAGCAGTTTAAACAGATTGAACACTGAAGCTTTCTTT
TRBJ1-5	TRBD1	TRBV5-4	-	CASSLAGGPQHF	TGTGCCAGCAGCTTGGCAGGGGGTCCCCAGCATTTT
TRBJ2-3	TRBD1	TRBV15	-	CATSGQGRTDTQYF	TGTGCCACCAGCGGACAGGGCCGCACAGATACGCAGTATTTT
TRBJ2-1	TRBD1	TRBV5-1	-	CASSRQGADNEQFF	TGCGCCAGCAGCAGACAGGGGGCTGACAATGAGCAGTTCTTC
TRBJ1-2	TRBD1	TRBV4-3	-	CASSHHRDRAYGYTF	TGCGCCAGCAGCCATCACCGGGACAGAGCTTATGGCTACACCTTC
TRBJ2-5	-	TRBV4-2	-	CASSVGQGGQETQYF	TGTGCCAGCAGCGTAGGGCAAGGCGGGCAAGAGACCCAGTACTTC
TRBJ2-2	-	TRBV10-3	-	CAISNYQIGGSGELFF	TGTGCCATCAGCAACTACCAAATCGGTGGGTCCGGGGAGCTGTTTTTT
TRBJ2-3	-	TRBV18	-	CASSPLASTDTQYF	TGTGCCAGCTCACCCCTAGCTTCTACAGATACGCAGTATTTT
TRBJ1-5	-	TRBV4-2	-	CASSPEGPTFNQPQHF	TGTGCCAGCAGCCCGGAGGGACCGACATTCAATCAGCCCCAGCATTTT
TRBJ1-1	-	TRBV9	-	CASSVGVRRDTEAFF	TGTGCCAGCAGCGTAGGGGTTAGGAGGGACACTGAAGCTTTCTTT
TRBJ2-7	-	TRBV7-2	-	CASSSGVAYEQYF	TGTGCCAGCAGCTCAGGGGTCGCCTACGAGCAGTACTTC